The 8 T cell receptor beta chains below were found in one sample sequenced in a study of cytomegalovirus exposure and HLA in healthy donors. It was with 60 Vbeta and 13 Jbeta primers that the PCR ran. The assay was immunoSEQ multiplex PCR, and TCRdb's table has in-frame clones only and misses some. The sample includes some 40,000 clones, approximately 86% of them seen just once. The sample consisted of PBMCs. These receptors all stem from a woman between 18 and 29 years old in good health and CMV-seropositive.

The chain combines TRBV14 with TRBJ2-2; TRBD1 aligns across 9 bases. Germline V lookup: CDR1 SGHDN, CDR2 FVKESK. Trimming took 4 bases from V and 7 from J; bases not matched to a gene: 7. This CDR3 is built from 15 residues. CDR3 nucleotides: TGTGCCAGCAGCCTGGGGACAGGGACGGTCGGGGAGCTGTTTTTT. It encodes CASSLGTGTVGELFF.

The chain couples TRBV7-2 to TRBJ2-1; 7 bases fit TRBD1. Germline CDR1 SGHTA, CDR2 FQGNSA. The V segment lost 6 bases and the J segment 0 bases; nucleotides outside the gene matches: 5. The CDR3 runs to 15 residues. The DNA for the CDR3 is TGTGCCAGCAGTTCACAGGGGAGCTCCTACAATGAGCAGTTCTTC. Translated: CASSSQGSSYNEQFF.

The rearrangement links TRBV5-1 to TRBJ2-3, with D possibly being TRBD1 (6 bases). There are 15 residues in the CDR3. Germline CDR1 reads SGHRS; CDR2 reads YFSETQ. V was shortened by 0 bases and J by 5 bases, with 13 bases between the two germline ends. CDR3 DNA: TGCGCCAGCAGCTTGGCCGGCTACAGGGAAGATACGCAGTATTTT. Protein sequence: CASSLAGYREDTQYF.

The V call is TRBV15, the J call TRBJ2-2, with D perhaps TRBD1 (6 bases). Germline V gene data show CDR1 as LNHNV and CDR2 as YYDKDF (reference sequence). The length of the CDR3 is 15 residues. V gave up 5 bases and J gave up 4 bases, with 14 bases separating them. CDR3 coding DNA: TGTGCCACCAGCCCGGACAGAATGCCCACCGGGGAGCTGTTTTTT. This encodes CATSPDRMPTGELFF.

The chain employs TRBV7-9 and TRBJ2-1; 8 bases are shared with TRBD1. The ends lost 5 bases at V and 8 bases at J; junction bases unmatched: 8. Germline lookup yields CDR1 SEHNR and CDR2 FQNEAQ (reference sequence). The CDR3 loop spans 14 amino acids. The CDR3: CASSPRTGLHEQFF. In nucleotides, the CDR3 is TGTGCCAGCAGCCCGCGGACAGGGCTGCATGAGCAGTTCTTC.

The chain carries TRBV2 and TRBJ2-2; 8 nucleotides match TRBD1. Germline lookup yields CDR1 SNHLY and CDR2 FYNNEI. The CDR3 has 14 residues. V gave up 7 bases and J gave up 7 bases; unmatched junction bases: 8. The CDR3 DNA follows: TGTGCCAGCAAGCTGCAGGGGGCAAACGGGGAGCTGTTTTTT. It yields the protein CASKLQGANGELFF.

The rearrangement joins TRBV6-1 to TRBJ1-3; 7 bases map to TRBD1. CDR3 length equals 13 residues. The V segment lost 8 bases and the J segment 3 bases; nucleotides outside the gene matches: 4. Germline V gene sequence: CDR1 MNHNS, CDR2 SASEGT. CDR3: CASLRQGGNTIYF. For the CDR3, the DNA is TGTGCCAGCTTGAGACAGGGTGGAAACACCATATATTTT.

The table lists this clone with a count of one. The chain recombines TRBV6-6 with TRBJ2-7; D is ambiguous. V lost 6 bases, J lost 2 bases, and 14 bases lay in between. The CDR3 is 14 residues long. The V gene's germline CDR1 is MNHNY and CDR2 SVGAGI (reference sequence). The CDR3 sequence is CASRMRSEAYEQYF. CDR3 DNA: TGTGCCAGCAGAATGCGCAGCGAAGCCTACGAGCAGTACTTC.